This is a list of T cell receptor beta chains from one sample in a study of blood T cell repertoires in COVID-19. Clones were sequenced by immunoSEQ multiplex PCR, and TCRdb holds only the in-frame ones, with some missing. The repertoire holds about 170,000 clones, with over 80% as singletons. The sample comprised PBMCs or T cells enriched from blood (not recorded which). The source is a woman between 50 and 59 years old who had recovered from COVID-19. Both conserved end residues are part of each CDR3. D genes are given only for firm matches. Not all rows give a size; the values are once, few, many and, for expanded clones, a class.

TRBJ2-5 . TRBV27 TRBD2 CASSSTRAGVQETQYF TGTGCCAGCAGTTCCACGAGAGCGGGGGTCCAAGAGACCCAGTACTTC
TRBJ2-2 . TRBV7-8 TRBD2 CASSSLAGVGTGELFF TGTGCCAGCAGCTCCTTAGCGGGAGTGGGCACCGGGGAGCTGTTTTTT
TRBJ2-2 many TRBV15 TRBD2 CATSRRGGFWPPGELFF TGTGCCACCAGCAGGCGGGGAGGGTTTTGGCCACCCGGGGAGCTGTTTTTT
TRBJ1-5 . TRBV7-2 . CASSLDLDQPQHF TGTGCCAGCAGCTTAGACTTGGATCAGCCCCAGCATTTT
TRBJ1-4 . TRBV15 TRBD1 CATSRGQGVEKLFF TGTGCCACCAGCAGGGGACAGGGGGTGGAAAAACTGTTTTTT
TRBJ2-4 . TRBV21-1 . CASSKGTSGGPAKNIQYF TGTGCCAGCAGCAAAGGGACTAGCGGGGGGCCAGCCAAAAACATTCAGTACTTC
TRBJ1-4 . TRBV30 TRBD1 CAWIDRDRSNEKLFF TGTGCCTGGATTGACCGGGACAGGTCTAATGAAAAACTGTTTTTT
TRBJ1-3 . TRBV27 . CASSLHYSGNTIYF TGTGCCAGCAGTTTACACTACTCTGGAAACACCATATATTTT
TRBJ1-1 . TRBV7-9 TRBD1 CASSPRTGWGEAFF TGTGCCAGCAGCCCCCGGACAGGGTGGGGTGAAGCTTTCTTT
TRBJ2-1 . TRBV7-2 TRBD2 CASSEGGGANNEQFF TGTGCCAGCAGCGAGGGCGGGGGGGCAAACAATGAGCAGTTCTTC
TRBJ1-5 . TRBV2 . CASRQQGLGNQPQHF TGTGCCAGCAGACAACAGGGCCTCGGCAATCAGCCCCAGCATTTT
TRBJ1-4 . TRBV5-1 . CASSSQPSTEKLFF TGCGCCAGCAGCTCCCAACCGAGCACTGAAAAACTGTTTTTT
TRBJ2-1 . TRBV2 . CASIRGWDNEQFF TGTGCCAGCATCCGGGGGTGGGACAATGAGCAGTTCTTC
TRBJ1-5 . TRBV7-6 . CASSLWAGAGQPQHF TGTGCCAGCAGCTTATGGGCGGGGGCGGGTCAGCCCCAGCATTTT
TRBJ2-5 . TRBV6-6 . CASSYPQGETQYF TGTGCCAGCAGTTACCCCCAGGGTGAGACCCAGTACTTC
TRBJ1-5 . TRBV6-1 . CASSEAGGLGPQHF TGTGCCAGCAGTGAAGCCGGGGGACTTGGGCCCCAGCATTTT
TRBJ2-4 few TRBV7-9 TRBD1 CASSDRQGPTKNIQYF TGTGCCAGCAGCGACCGACAGGGCCCGACCAAAAACATTCAGTACTTC
TRBJ1-1 once TRBV25-1 . CASSESGAAITEAFF TGTGCCAGCAGTGAATCAGGGGCCGCCATCACTGAAGCTTTCTTT
TRBJ2-2 . TRBV19 . CASSMRTAGELFF TGTGCCAGTAGTATGCGTACGGCCGGGGAGCTGTTTTTT
TRBJ2-3 . TRBV5-1 TRBD2 CASSPGTSGGESTDTQYF TGCGCCAGCAGCCCGGGGACTAGCGGGGGGGAAAGCACAGATACGCAGTATTTT
TRBJ1-1 once TRBV5-4 TRBD1 CASSFAQGATEAFF TGTGCCAGCAGCTTCGCACAGGGGGCCACTGAAGCTTTCTTT
TRBJ1-3 . TRBV7-7 . CASSLGVSSLGNTIYF TGTGCTAGCAGCTTAGGAGTCTCCTCTCTGGGAAACACCATATATTTT
TRBJ1-1 . TRBV7-6 . CASSLSMNTEAFF TGTGCCAGCAGCTTATCCATGAACACTGAAGCTTTCTTT
TRBJ1-1 . TRBV12-3/TRBV12-4 . CAGGQPNTEAFF TGTGCGGGGGGGCAGCCGAACACTGAAGCTTTCTTT
TRBJ2-5 . TRBV18 . CASSPSSVTQYF TGTGCCAGCTCACCATCGTCCGTGACCCAGTACTTC
TRBJ1-1 . TRBV6-1 . CASSESAITEAFF TGTGCCAGCAGTGAGTCAGCGATCACTGAAGCTTTCTTT